This T cell receptor beta chain was sequenced during a study of cytomegalovirus exposure and HLA in healthy donors. V lost 1 base and J lost 9, with 11 bases in between. The CDR3 consists of 13 residues. Germline V gives CDR1 SGHNT, CDR2 YYREEE (reference sequence). The PCR made use of 60 Vbeta and 13 Jbeta primers. Libraries were prepared by immunoSEQ multiplex PCR; TCRdb keeps only in-frame clonotypes and omits some of them. Among 170,000 or so clones, 84% were seen once, and the ten largest hold 4.8%. This receptor was identified in a man aged 18 to 30 in good health and CMV-seronegative. The chain employs TRBV5-4 and TRBJ2-1, with a tentative D call TRBD2 (6 bases). Input material: PBMCs. The DNA of the CDR3 is TGTGCCAGCAGCTTGACTAGCTCAGGTGAGCAGTTCTTC. Its protein product is CASSLTSSGEQFF.